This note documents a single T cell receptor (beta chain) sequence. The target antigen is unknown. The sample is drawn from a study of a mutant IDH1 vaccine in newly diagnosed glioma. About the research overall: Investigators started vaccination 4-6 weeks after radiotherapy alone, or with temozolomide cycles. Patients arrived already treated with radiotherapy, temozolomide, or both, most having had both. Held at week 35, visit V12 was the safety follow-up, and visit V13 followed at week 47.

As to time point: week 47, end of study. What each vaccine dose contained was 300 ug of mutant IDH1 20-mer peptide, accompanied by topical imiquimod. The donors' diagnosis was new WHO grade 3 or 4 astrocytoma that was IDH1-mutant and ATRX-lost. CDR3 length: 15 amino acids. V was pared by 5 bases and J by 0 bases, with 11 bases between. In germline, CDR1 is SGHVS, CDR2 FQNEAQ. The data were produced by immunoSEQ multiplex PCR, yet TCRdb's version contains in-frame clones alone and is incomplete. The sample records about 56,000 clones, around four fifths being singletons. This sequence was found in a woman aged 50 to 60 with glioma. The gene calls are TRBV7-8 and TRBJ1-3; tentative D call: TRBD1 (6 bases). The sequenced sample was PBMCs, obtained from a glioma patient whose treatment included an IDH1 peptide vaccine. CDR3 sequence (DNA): TGTGCCAGCAGCCCCCGGGACAACTCTGGAAACACCATATATTTT. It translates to CASSPRDNSGNTIYF.